These T cell receptor beta chains were read from a single sample in a study of blood T cells in healthy people across ages. One entry per CDR3 protein results from TCRdb running MiXCR on the 5' RACE reads. The sample gives approximately 800,000 distinct CDR3 sequences, roughly 60% of which show up once; around a quarter is in the top ten. Source material: blood. Source of these receptors: a man under 40 in good health. Both conserved end residues are part of each CDR3. The D gene is left open where the match is weak. The listing skips clone size in some rows; elsewhere it reads once, few, many or a size class.

j_gene | v_gene | abundance | d_gene | len | CDR3nt | CDR3aa
TRBJ2-5 | TRBV7-8 | . | . | 16 | TGTGCCAGCAGCTTCCAACGGGACAACTACCAAGAGACCCAGTACTTC | CASSFQRDNYQETQYF
TRBJ2-1 | TRBV12-3/TRBV12-4 | few | TRBD2 | 15 | TGTGCCAGCAGTCCTCTAGCGGGACCCTACAATGAGCAGTTCTTC | CASSPLAGPYNEQFF
TRBJ1-6 | TRBV10-3 | . | . | 14 | TGTGCCATCAGTGAATACCAACTGAATTCACCCCCCCACTTT | CAISEYQLNSPPHF
TRBJ1-2 | TRBV12-3/TRBV12-4 | . | TRBD1 | 15 | TGTGCCAGCAGTTCCTCCAGGGGGAGAAACTATGGCTACACCTTC | CASSSSRGRNYGYTF
TRBJ2-6 | TRBV28 | . | TRBD1 | 17 | TGTGCCAGCAGTAGAGGGACAGGGGCGCTGGGGGCCAACGTCCTGACTTTC | CASSRGTGALGANVLTF
TRBJ2-5 | TRBV7-2 | . | TRBD1 | 14 | TGTGCCAGCAGCTCCAAACAGGGGGGAGAGACCCAGTACTTC | CASSSKQGGETQYF
TRBJ2-1 | TRBV24-1 | . | . | 12 | TGTGCCGCCGACCCGACAGCTAATGAGCAGTTCTTC | CAADPTANEQFF
TRBJ2-5 | TRBV5-1 | once | TRBD1 | 16 | TGCGCCAGCAGCGCCTCGGACAGGGTTGTGGGGGAGACCCAGTACTTC | CASSASDRVVGETQYF
TRBJ1-5 | TRBV29-1 | . | TRBD1 | 13 | TGCAGCGCGGGACAGGGCGACAATCAGCCCCAGCATTTT | CSAGQGDNQPQHF
TRBJ2-1 | TRBV5-1 | . | . | 15 | TGCGCCAGCAGCTCACGGGAAAATTCCAGCAATGAGCAGTTCTTC | CASSSRENSSNEQFF
TRBJ2-2 | TRBV6-4 | . | . | 14 | TGTGCCAGCAGTGAGAGGGGGTGGACCGGGGAGCTGTTTTTT | CASSERGWTGELFF
TRBJ2-5 | TRBV9 | . | . | 12 | TGTGCCAGCGGTATGAGAGGGGAGACCCAGTACTTC | CASGMRGETQYF
TRBJ2-5 | TRBV27 | once | . | 15 | TGTGCCAGCAGTTTTCGGCGAGGCAGACAAGAGACCCAGTACTTC | CASSFRRGRQETQYF
TRBJ2-7 | TRBV7-2 | . | TRBD2 | 15 | TGTGCCAGCAGCTCTCGAGCGGGGGGGCCATACGAGCAGTACTTC | CASSSRAGGPYEQYF
TRBJ1-6 | TRBV10-3 | . | . | 13 | TGTGGCATCAGTGTAAGGGAAGCTTCACCCCTCCACTTT | CGISVREASPLHF
TRBJ2-1 | TRBV10-3 | few | TRBD1 | 14 | TGTGCCATCAGTCCCGGGACAGGGGTCCATGAGCAGTTCTTC | CAISPGTGVHEQFF
TRBJ2-7 | TRBV30 | . | TRBD1 | 11 | TGTGCCCAGGGGGCGGCCTACGAGCAGTACTTC | CAQGAAYEQYF
TRBJ2-7 | TRBV27 | . | . | 13 | TGTGCCAGCAGTCTTTCCCGTGCGGACGAGCAGTACTTC | CASSLSRADEQYF
TRBJ1-6 | TRBV28 | . | TRBD1 | 15 | TGTGCCAGCAGTTGGGGACAGGGAGCCTTATCACCCCTCCACTTT | CASSWGQGALSPLHF
TRBJ2-1 | TRBV18 | few | TRBD2 | 15 | TGTGCCAGCTCATACAGCGGGGGGGCGGTTCATGAGCAGTTCTTC | CASSYSGGAVHEQFF
TRBJ1-2 | TRBV5-5 | . | . | 10 | TGTGCCGGCAGCTTGGGTACAACCACCTTC | CAGSLGTTTF
TRBJ2-7 | TRBV6-5 | . | . | 14 | TGTGCCAGCAGGGATTCGGGGACTTACTACGAGCAGTACTTC | CASRDSGTYYEQYF
TRBJ2-7 | TRBV28 | . | . | 16 | TGTGCCAGCAGTTCACGGGGTACAAGAACGAAAAACGAGCAGTACTTC | CASSSRGTRTKNEQYF
TRBJ2-2 | TRBV10-3 | once | . | 15 | TGTGCCATCAGTGAGCGCGCCGTAGGCACCGGGGAGCTGTTTTTT | CAISERAVGTGELFF
TRBJ2-5 | TRBV6-5 | . | . | 14 | TGTGCCAGCAGTTACGGGCCTCTCGGGGAGACCCAGTACTTC | CASSYGPLGETQYF
TRBJ2-2 | TRBV7-2 | . | . | 16 | TGTGCCAGCAGCTTATTCGGGACATGGGACACCGGGGAGCTGTTTTTT | CASSLFGTWDTGELFF
TRBJ2-1 | TRBV2 | once | . | 15 | TGTGCCAGCAGATACGGGACTTCCCGGTACAATGAGCAGTTCTTC | CASRYGTSRYNEQFF
TRBJ2-1 | TRBV4-2 | . | . | 12 | TGTGCCAGCAGCCCCTTTGGTCGTGAGCAGTTCTTC | CASSPFGREQFF
TRBJ2-1 | TRBV3-1 | once | . | 17 | TGTGCCAGCAGCCAAGGACCGGGACGGAGCTCCTACAATGAGCAGTTCTTC | CASSQGPGRSSYNEQFF
TRBJ1-2 | TRBV29-1 | few | TRBD1 | 12 | TGCAGCGTTGGGACAGGGCGGTATGGCTACACCTTC | CSVGTGRYGYTF
TRBJ2-5 | TRBV12-3/TRBV12-4 | few | TRBD2 | 15 | TGTGCCAGCAGTCTCCAGACTAGCGGACAAGAGACCCAGTACTTC | CASSLQTSGQETQYF
TRBJ2-7 | TRBV4-3 | few | TRBD2 | 16 | TGCGCCAGCAGCCAAGACGGCCTAGCGGGGGTGTACGAGCAGTACTTC | CASSQDGLAGVYEQYF
TRBJ2-1 | TRBV9 | . | . | 16 | TGTGCCAGCAGCGTATACCAGAGGGCCTCCTACAATGAGCAGTTCTTC | CASSVYQRASYNEQFF
TRBJ2-5 | TRBV5-1 | many | . | 14 | TGCGCCAGCAGCTTGGGGGAAGGGCGAGAGACCCAGTACTTC | CASSLGEGRETQYF
TRBJ2-1 | TRBV30 | . | . | 11 | TGTGCCTGGAGCACCGCGGGGGAGCAGTTCTTC | CAWSTAGEQFF
TRBJ2-3 | TRBV2 | . | TRBD2 | 18 | TGTGCCAGCAGTGAATGGAGTTGGGCTAGCGGGGGTACAGATACGCAGTATTTT | CASSEWSWASGGTDTQYF
TRBJ1-2 | TRBV20-1 | . | TRBD1 | 15 | TGCAGTGCTAGACCGACAGGGGGCGCGAATGAGGGCTACACCTTC | CSARPTGGANEGYTF
TRBJ2-1 | TRBV5-1 | . | . | 14 | TGCGCCAGCAGCTTCTCGGACTTTCAAGAGACCCAGTTCTTC | CASSFSDFQETQFF
TRBJ1-5 | TRBV2 | . | TRBD1 | 17 | TGTGCCAGCAGTACTGGACAGGAAGCATATAGCAATCAGCCCCAGCATTTT | CASSTGQEAYSNQPQHF
TRBJ2-7 | TRBV4-2 | . | . | 15 | TGTGCCGGCAGCCAAGTGAGCGGCACCTCCTACGAGCAGTACTTC | CAGSQVSGTSYEQYF
TRBJ2-7 | TRBV2 | . | TRBD1 | 15 | TGTGCCAGCAGTGTCGGGCAGGGGGCGCCTCACGAGCAGTACTTC | CASSVGQGAPHEQYF
TRBJ1-2 | TRBV12-3/TRBV12-4 | . | . | 14 | TGTGCCAGCAGTTTACACAGCCCTAACTATGGCTACACCTTC | CASSLHSPNYGYTF
TRBJ1-2 | TRBV24-1 | . | TRBD1 | 14 | TGTGCCACCAGTGATTCGGGACAGACCTATGGCTACACCTTC | CATSDSGQTYGYTF
TRBJ2-7 | TRBV6-2/TRBV6-3 | . | . | 11 | TGTGCCAGCAGTTTTTTTGAGGAGCAGTACTTC | CASSFFEEQYF
TRBJ2-7 | TRBV12-3/TRBV12-4 | few | TRBD1 | 15 | TGTGCCAGCAGCCTCGCGACAGGGGGCTCCTACGAGCAGTACTTC | CASSLATGGSYEQYF
TRBJ2-1 | TRBV6-2/TRBV6-3 | . | TRBD2 | 13 | TGTGCCAGCAGCCCAGCGGGAGAGAATGAGCAGTTCTTC | CASSPAGENEQFF
TRBJ2-2 | TRBV12-3/TRBV12-4 | few | . | 13 | TGTGCCAGCCAATCGGCGAACACCGGGGAGCTGTTTTTT | CASQSANTGELFF
TRBJ1-1 | TRBV4-3 | . | TRBD1 | 16 | TGCGCCAGCAGCCAAGATGGGACAGGGAAGTACACTGAAGCTTTCTTT | CASSQDGTGKYTEAFF
TRBJ2-4 | TRBV24-1 | . | TRBD1 | 13 | TGTGCCACCAGTGATTTACAGGGGAATGAGCAGTACTTC | CATSDLQGNEQYF
TRBJ2-4 | TRBV12-3/TRBV12-4 | few | TRBD2 | 16 | TGTGCCAGCAGTTCTCTAGCGGGGGGGCCGGGAAACATTCAGTACTTC | CASSSLAGGPGNIQYF
TRBJ2-5 | TRBV28 | . | . | 12 | TGTGCCAGCATGGGAGTTCAAGAGACCCAGTACTTC | CASMGVQETQYF